This T cell receptor (beta chain) was captured by sequencing in a study of Ad26.COV2.S vaccination and SARS-CoV-2 variants (dated by TCRdb to about 2021). Looking at the study overall: TCRbeta repertoire sequencing was used to assess the specificity and breadth of SARS-CoV-2-reactive T cell receptors after Ad26.COV2.S vaccination. A total of approximately 32 samples were included in the TCR-sequenced set, comprising roughly 19 Ad26.COV2.S vaccine recipients, 5 placebo recipients and 8 SARS-CoV-2 convalescent individuals.

The immunoSEQ Assay was the method used to sequence TCRbeta CDR3 regions. After extraction, genomic DNA underwent amplification by bias-controlled multiplex PCR, followed by high-throughput sequencing. Per the authors' processing: To quantify the absolute abundance of each unique TCRbeta CDR3 region, sequences were collapsed and filtered. T cell fraction was estimated by normalizing TCRbeta template counts to usable DNA, which was measured by amplifying reference genes present in all nucleated cells. Repertoire TCRs were annotated as SARS-CoV-2-specific by exact matching of V gene, CDR3 amino acid sequence and J gene to a known reactive TCR set. The reference SARS-CoV-2 TCR set came from MIRA and was filtered for enrichment in COVID-19-positive ImmuneCODE repertoires, removing public or cross-reactive TCRs. Using the MIRA antigens, annotated TCRs were further analysed by specific ORF or by position within an ORF. Depth was the summed frequency of annotated unique rearrangements, while breadth was defined as annotated unique rearrangements over total unique productive rearrangements. Two-sided Wilcoxon rank-sum tests were used to compare TCR breadth between groups. In TCRdb, the immuneACCESS table is reduced to in-frame sequences with V and J assigned. These tables do not hold every clone; where another copy was compared, an unresolved V gene accounts for under half, and the others remain unexplained. V and J calls and clone size follow that table, whereas D and trimming were derived from the DNA. The sample contains just over 350,000 clones, about 91% of them found a single time. 3% to 5% of the sample comes from the top ten.

In the germline V gene, CDR1 corresponds to SGHTA and CDR2 to FQGNSA. The CDR3 sequence holds 15 residues, the cysteine and phenylalanine included. Only the CDR3 region is kept as DNA, spanning 45 bases read in frame from base 1. V has 5 bases trimmed and J has 2 bases trimmed; junction bases matching no gene number 7. Paper-wide results and their limitations: The authors noted that total T cell responses may have been underestimated by the TCR breadth and depth analyses. Vaccine and placebo recipients had similar non-spike TCR breadth, a finding consistent with the vaccine containing only spike. Compared with placebo recipients, Ad26.COV2.S recipients showed higher spike-specific TCR breadth (P = 0.0014). After vaccination, substantial breadth of spike-specific CD8+ and CD4+ T cell responses was reported.

The time point tag for this specimen amounts to: individuals recovered from natural SARS-CoV-2 infection. In the case of this clone: This clone's antigen is unknown. Base qualities are missing; no much larger clone stands one base away.

The clonotype comes from a human donor who had recovered from COVID-19. The sample in question was peripheral blood, obtained after recovery from COVID-19. Recombination linked TRBV7-2 to TRBJ2-5; TRBD1 aligns with 8 central bases. The base sequence is TGTGCCAGCAGCCCAGGGGGCCGTCATCAAGAGACCCAGTACTTC. It is translated as CASSPGGRHQETQYF.